This passage covers 30 T cell receptor beta chains from one sample sequenced in a study of T cell responses to AZD1222 COVID-19 vaccine. Sequencing used immunoSEQ multiplex PCR; TCRdb keeps in-frame clones, though not all of them. The sample has about 150,000 clones, 75% to 90% seen once; the top ten hold 2.6%. Sequenced here: peripheral blood, sampled on day 0 of AZD1222 vaccination. Receptor source: an adult in good health.

The chain uses TRBV18 and TRBJ2-3; 7 nucleotides line up with TRBD1. The CDR3 has 20 amino acids. Germline trimming cut 0 bases from V and 1 base from J; bases unmatched to any gene: 16. Germline lookup yields CDR1 KGHSH and CDR2 LQKENI. The DNA for the CDR3 is TGTGCCAGCTCACCACCGCAGGGGGTGAATAACCCTTCTGGCACAGATACGCAGTATTTT. It encodes CASSPPQGVNNPSGTDTQYF.

This clone was picked up a small number of times. An end of the junction differs from the germline gene, which may be a read error. The rearrangement joins TRBV6-5 to TRBJ2-7, with a tentative D call TRBD2 (5 bases). CDR1 MNHEY and CDR2 SVGAGI come from the germline V gene. The CDR3 consists of 14 residues. CDR3 residues: CASSYQGLSHEQYF. The CDR3 coding sequence is TGTGCCAGCAGTTACCAAGGACTCTCCCACGAGCAGTACTTC.

V is TRBV2 and J is TRBJ2-6; 7 bases are a match to TRBD1. CDR1 and CDR2 (germline): SNHLY, FYNNEI. The CDR3 length is 14 residues. V dropped 6 bases and J dropped 2; count of bases not matched to a gene: 1. Here the CDR3 reads CASSTGAGANVLTF. The CDR3 bases are TGTGCCAGCAGCACAGGGGCTGGGGCCAACGTCCTGACTTTC.

The gene calls are TRBV19 and TRBJ2-7; 8 bases are a match to TRBD2. The CDR3 sequence is 15 residues long. CDR1 is LNHDA, CDR2 SQIVND, per germline (reference sequence). V trimming: 5 bases; J trimming: 0 bases; junction bases outside the gene matches: 6. CDR3 DNA sequence: TGTGCCAGTAGTCTTAGCGGGACTACCTCCTACGAGCAGTACTTC. Translation gives CASSLSGTTSYEQYF.

The gene calls are TRBV5-1 and TRBJ2-7; 10 nucleotides match TRBD2. This CDR3 has 17 amino acids. CDR1 and CDR2 (germline): SGHRS, YFSETQ. V dropped 0 bases and J dropped 2; count of bases not matched to a gene: 8. The CDR3 reads CASSLASSGSPTYEQYF. The DNA for the CDR3 is TGCGCCAGCAGCTTGGCCTCTAGCGGGAGTCCTACCTACGAGCAGTACTTC.

This chain joins TRBV11-2 and TRBJ2-7; D uncertain. Trimming removed 5 bases from V and 3 bases from J, with 11 bases in between. CDR1 SGHAT and CDR2 FQNNGV come from the germline V gene. There are 13 residues in the CDR3. This chain's CDR3 is CASSPVHYYEQYF. As DNA, the CDR3 is TGTGCCAGCAGCCCAGTGCACTACTACGAGCAGTACTTC.

V is TRBV5-1 and J is TRBJ1-6; the D is unclear. The CDR3 covers 14 residues. The germline V gene encodes CDR1 SGHRS and CDR2 YFSETQ. Trimming took 6 bases from V and 8 from J, leaving 15 bases between them. This CDR3 is CASTLAASDSPLHF. CDR3 sequence (DNA): TGCGCCAGCACCCTGGCGGCATCCGATTCACCCCTCCACTTT.

This clone was seen once. This sequence joins TRBV11-2 and TRBJ2-1; 9 positions agree with TRBD1. CDR3 size: 16 residues. V trimming: 5 bases; J trimming: 5 bases; junction bases outside the gene matches: 10. Germline V lookup: CDR1 SGHAT, CDR2 FQNNGV. In DNA form, the CDR3 reads TGTGCCAGCAGCGGAGGCCGGGACAGGGTAAACAATGAGCAGTTCTTC. It is translated as CASSGGRDRVNNEQFF.

Of note for this clone: The junction departs from germline at one end; a sequencing error may be responsible. V and J are TRBV30 and TRBJ2-1; the D call may be TRBD1 or TRBD2 (5 bases each). This CDR3 spans 12 amino acids. The V gene's germline CDR1 is GTSNPN and CDR2 SVGIG (reference sequence). The CDR3 nucleotides are TGTGCCTTGCTTGGGGGTGTAAGCGATAAGATCTTC. Translation gives CALLGGVSDKIF.

The gene calls are TRBV6-5 and TRBJ1-2; D unresolved. This CDR3 has 16 amino acids. Trimming took off 0 bases at V and 0 bases at J, with 11 bases between the two ends. CDR1 is MNHEY and CDR2 is SVGAGI in the germline V gene. The chain's CDR3 is CASSYSYLATNYGYTF. In DNA, the CDR3 is TGTGCCAGCAGTTACTCTTACTTGGCAACTAACTATGGCTACACCTTC.

The chain links TRBV4-1 to TRBJ2-2; D unclear. CDR1 is MGHRA, CDR2 YSYEKL, per germline. V was pared by 2 bases and J by 5 bases, with 12 bases between. The CDR3 spans 15 residues. The CDR3 region has the DNA TGCGCCAGCAGCCAAAACCCGCCAGGTACCGGGGAGCTGTTTTTT. Its protein is CASSQNPPGTGELFF.

This chain connects TRBV5-6 to TRBJ2-5; D is uncertain. Germline CDR1 and CDR2: SGHDT and YYEEEE. The CDR3 runs 13 residues. With 0 bases removed from V and 5 bases from J, the gap between germline ends came to 8 bases. CDR3 loop: CASSLVDRETQYF. The CDR3 nucleotides are TGTGCCAGCAGCTTGGTCGATCGGGAGACCCAGTACTTC. Using reference TRBV5-6 and TRBJ2-5 for the parts outside the CDR3, the full variable domain is DAGVTQSPTHLIKTRGQQVTLRCSPKSGHDTVSWYQQALGQGPQFIFQYYEEEERQRGNFPDRFSGHQFPNYSSELNVNALLLGDSALYLCASSLVDRETQYFGPGTRLLVL.

This chain uses TRBV27 with TRBJ1-5; 10 positions match TRBD1. The V gene end was trimmed by 5 bases and the J gene end by 6 bases; junction bases not matched to a gene: 7. Germline CDR1 and CDR2: MNHEY and SMNVEV (reference sequence). The CDR3 is 15 amino acids. As DNA, the CDR3 is TGTGCCAGCAGTGGGACCGGGACAGGGGCTCAGCCCCAGCATTTT. This translates into CASSGTGTGAQPQHF.

The rearrangement joins TRBV11-2 to TRBJ1-6; D is perhaps TRBD1 (6 bases). The CDR3 sequence is 15 residues long. Trimming removed 3 bases from V and 6 bases from J, with 12 bases in between. In germline, CDR1 is SGHAT, CDR2 FQNNGV. The CDR3 DNA sequence: TGTGCCAGCAGCTTCCGGACAGCCCCTAATTCACCCCTCCACTTT. This encodes CASSFRTAPNSPLHF.

This clone came up once. This chain connects TRBV13 to TRBJ2-3; D possibly matches TRBD1 or TRBD2 (6 bases each). Trimming took off 4 bases at V and 4 bases at J, with 21 bases between the two ends. Germline CDR1 reads PRHDT; CDR2 reads FYEKMQ (reference sequence). The CDR3 is made up of 17 amino acids. The CDR3 loop reads CASSSSRRGVESDTQYF. DNA for the CDR3: TGTGCCAGCAGCTCTTCTCGGAGGGGGGTAGAGTCAGATACGCAGTATTTT.

This sequence joins TRBV18 and TRBJ1-3; no clear D gene. This CDR3 has 14 residues. V was trimmed by 6 bases and J by 1 base, leaving 10 bases between them. Germline lookup yields CDR1 KGHSH and CDR2 LQKENI. The CDR3 reads CASSPTDSGNTIYF. CDR3 sequence (DNA): TGTGCCAGCTCTCCGACTGATTCTGGAAACACCATATATTTT.

The chain uses TRBV16 and TRBJ1-1, with D maybe TRBD1 (6 bases). CDR1 is KGHSY, CDR2 FQNENV, per germline. The CDR3 length is 15 residues. Trimming removed 4 bases from V and 1 base from J, with 13 bases in between. DNA of the CDR3: TGTGCCAGCAGCCCCCAAGGGGGGGCGAACACTGAAGCTTTCTTT. This encodes CASSPQGGANTEAFF. The variable domain in full, completed from reference TRBV16 and TRBJ1-1, reads GEEVAQTPKHLVRGEGQKAKLYCAPIKGHSYVFWYQQVLKNEFKFLISFQNENVFDETGMPKERFSAKCLPNSPCSLEIQATKLEDSAVYFCASSPQGGANTEAFFGQGTRLTVV.

This chain joins TRBV19 and TRBJ1-3; a weak D match, TRBD1 (6 bases). The germline V and J ends were trimmed by 2 bases and 2 bases, with 13 bases remaining between them. The CDR3 spans 16 residues. Germline loops: CDR1 LNHDA, CDR2 SQIVND (reference sequence). The CDR3 nucleotides read TGTGCCAGTAGTATAAACAGGGTGTTGGCTGGAAACACCATATATTTT. Amino acids: CASSINRVLAGNTIYF.

The V and J genes are TRBV18 and TRBJ2-7; 9 nucleotides match TRBD2. The CDR3 covers 17 residues. With 0 bases clipped from V and 2 bases from J, the junction kept 8 bases outside the gene matches. Germline CDR1 reads KGHSH; CDR2 reads LQKENI. The CDR3 loop reads CASSPPVAAGGAYEQYF. The CDR3, as DNA: TGTGCCAGCTCACCACCGGTGGCAGCGGGAGGTGCCTACGAGCAGTACTTC.

A few counts support this clone. The rearrangement joins TRBV14 to TRBJ1-2; D might be TRBD1 (6 bases). The CDR3 has 13 amino acids. V lost 4 bases and J lost 9, with 15 bases in between. CDR1 and CDR2 (germline): SGHDN, FVKESK. The CDR3 coding sequence is TGTGCCAGCAGCCCCTCGTGGGGGACACGCTACACCTTC. Translating it yields CASSPSWGTRYTF. Full variable domain (outside the CDR3, taken from reference TRBV14 and TRBJ1-2): EAGVTQFPSHSVIEKGQTVTLRCDPISGHDNLYWYRRVMGKEIKFLLHFVKESKQDESGMPNNRFLAERTGGTYSTLKVQPAELEDSGVYFCASSPSWGTRYTFGSGTRLTVV.

The V gene is TRBV27, the J gene TRBJ2-1; 8 nucleotides line up with TRBD2. Germline V gives CDR1 MNHEY, CDR2 SMNVEV (reference sequence). J gave up 5 bases and V 0 bases, and 6 bases lay outside the gene matches. The length of the CDR3 is 16 residues. The CDR3 sequence is CASSLSILAGDNEQFF. CDR3 DNA sequence: TGTGCCAGCAGTTTATCGATCCTAGCGGGTGACAATGAGCAGTTCTTC.

The rearrangement joins TRBV6-5 to TRBJ1-1; maybe TRBD1 (6 bases). Germline lookup yields CDR1 MNHEY and CDR2 SVGAGI. The CDR3 is made up of 14 amino acids. Between the trimmed V and J ends, which lost 4 bases and 5 bases, there was a span of 14 bases. The CDR3 coding sequence is TGTGCCAGCAGTTTACCAGGGGAGGAAACTGAAGCTTTCTTT. Its protein product is CASSLPGEETEAFF.

The DNA for the CDR3 is TGCGCCAGCAGCCACCCCGGGACTAGCGATAGGGAGACCCAGTACTTC. Encoded protein: CASSHPGTSDRETQYF. V gene TRBV4-1 combines with J gene TRBJ2-5; 10 bases align to TRBD2. CDR1 is MGHRA, CDR2 YSYEKL, per germline. The trim removed 3 bases at V and 5 bases at J, leaving 9 bases unmatched. The CDR3 sequence is 16 residues long.

This clone was counted once. The rearrangement uses TRBV7-2 and TRBJ2-7; 13 bases line up with TRBD2. Trimming took 0 bases from V and 3 from J; bases not matched to a gene: 2. CDR3 size: 16 residues. CDR1 and CDR2 (germline): SGHTA, FQGNSA. For the CDR3, the DNA is TGTGCCAGCAGCTTAGCTCGGACTAGCGGGAGCTACGAGCAGTACTTC. Amino acid sequence: CASSLARTSGSYEQYF.

This chain uses TRBV28 with TRBJ1-2, with 12 positions matching TRBD1. This CDR3 contains 15 residues. Germline CDR1 is MDHEN and CDR2 is SYDVKM. With V trimmed by 5 bases and J by 2 bases, 3 bases remained unmatched. CDR3 nucleotide sequence: TGTGCCAGCAGTACAGGGACAGGGGGCAACTATGGCTACACCTTC. Protein: CASSTGTGGNYGYTF.

The gene calls are TRBV2 and TRBJ2-1, with 10 bases matching TRBD2. V shed 7 bases, J shed 0 bases, and the junction held 9 bases outside the gene matches. Germline assignment: CDR1 SNHLY and CDR2 FYNNEI. This CDR3 region has 17 residues. The CDR3 nucleotides read TGTGCCAGCACCCCTTTTGGACTAGCGGACTCCTACAATGAGCAGTTCTTC. Its translation is CASTPFGLADSYNEQFF.

This clone came up a few times. J is TRBJ1-6 and V is TRBV2; possibly TRBD1 for D (6 bases). V was pared by 5 bases and J by 10 bases, with 21 bases between. The CDR3 covers 16 residues. In germline, CDR1 is SNHLY, CDR2 FYNNEI. CDR3 sequence: CASSKGSGERGSPLHF. The DNA of the CDR3 is TGTGCCAGCAGTAAGGGGTCAGGGGAGAGGGGCTCACCCCTCCACTTT. Based on the CDR3 plus reference TRBV2 and TRBJ1-6, the full variable domain is EPEVTQTPSHQVTQMGQEVILRCVPISNHLYFYWYRQILGQKVEFLVSFYNNEISEKSEIFDDQFSVERPDGSNFTLKIRSTKLEDSAMYFCASSKGSGERGSPLHFGNGTRLTVT.

The V gene is TRBV19, the J gene TRBJ2-2; the D gene is possibly TRBD2 (6 bases). The germline gives CDR1 LNHDA, CDR2 SQIVND (reference sequence). The CDR3 totals 18 residues. Trimming removed 4 bases at V and 7 bases at J, with 25 bases between. This chain's CDR3 is CASSRFSGEGFRFGELFF. The CDR3 region has the DNA TGTGCCAGTAGTAGATTTTCGGGAGAGGGCTTTAGGTTCGGGGAGCTGTTTTTT.

The J gene is TRBJ2-7, the V gene TRBV7-9; D may be TRBD2 (6 bases). The CDR3 has 13 amino acids. CDR1 and CDR2 (germline): SEHNR, FQNEAQ (reference sequence). V lost 5 bases and J 2 bases, leaving 10 bases between the germline ends. The CDR3: CASSGDSAYEQYF. For the CDR3, the DNA is TGTGCCAGCAGCGGGGACTCAGCCTACGAGCAGTACTTC.

This rearrangement joins TRBV30 to TRBJ1-2; no reliable D call. CDR3 length: 13 amino acids. Between the trimmed V and J ends, which lost 4 bases and 2 bases, there was a span of 11 bases. Germline-derived CDR1 and CDR2 are GTSNPN and SVGIG (reference sequence). The CDR3 protein is CAWKNGTNYGYTF. Written as DNA, the CDR3 is TGTGCCTGGAAGAATGGCACGAACTATGGCTACACCTTC.